This TCR beta chain derives from a study of shared clonotypes between healthy human individuals. The naive CD8 population came from CD45RO-negative cells selected for CCR7, without terminally differentiated effector memory CD45RA+ cells. Trimming removed 3 bases from V and 7 bases from J, with 20 bases in between. CDR1 is WSHSY and CDR2 is SAAADI in the germline V gene. The CDR3 consists of 16 residues. Deep-level settings were used for running the assay. This table comes from immunoSEQ multiplex PCR, and its TCRdb copy is limited to in-frame clones, with some not included. The top ten hold approximately 1.7% of the sample, which has millions of clones, just over 90% seen once.

The chain carries TRBV10-2 and TRBJ2-3; TRBD2 might be the D (5 bases). Specimen: naive CD8+ T cells from PBMCs. The origin of this receptor is a man younger than 35 in good health. Some clones in this sample may be carry-over from other donors' samples. CDR3 amino acids: CASSESQRPGEYTQYF. The CDR3 DNA is TGCGCCAGCAGTGAATCTCAGCGGCCGGGCGAATATACGCAGTATTTT.